This TCR beta chain was documented in a study of T-cell reconstitution after alpha-beta-depleted transplantation in children. Regarding the study as a whole: Several hundred expanded graft clones reportedly gave rise to the alpha-beta T cells present about two months after transplant. Among T cells one year after transplant, newly produced cells accounted for most counts and diversity. TCRbeta diversity was high at day 60 in some patients (a result of surviving recipient T cells and thymic progenitors).

The CDR3 has 12 amino acids. Trimming took 6 bases from V and 12 from J, leaving 15 bases between them. Unique molecular identifiers were built into the TCRbeta library. TCRdb analysed the PCR reads with MiXCR anew, one entry per CDR3 protein. The sample consists of fewer than 750,000 distinct CDR3 sequences, 23% of them appearing once. This clonotype was observed a handful of times. Its antigen is as yet unknown. The rearrangement links TRBV12-3 or TRBV12-4 to TRBJ2-1; maybe TRBD2 (6 bases). This clonotype originated in a boy under two years old who had a stem cell transplant for acute myeloid leukemia, so the T cells may come from the graft donor. The sample was PBMCs, mostly from graft donor cells, taken 360 days after TCRalphabeta/CD19-depleted stem cell transplant. The CDR3 sequence: CASRPSGEGQFF. CDR3 DNA sequence: TGTGCCAGCAGACCATCGGGGGAAGGGCAGTTCTTC.